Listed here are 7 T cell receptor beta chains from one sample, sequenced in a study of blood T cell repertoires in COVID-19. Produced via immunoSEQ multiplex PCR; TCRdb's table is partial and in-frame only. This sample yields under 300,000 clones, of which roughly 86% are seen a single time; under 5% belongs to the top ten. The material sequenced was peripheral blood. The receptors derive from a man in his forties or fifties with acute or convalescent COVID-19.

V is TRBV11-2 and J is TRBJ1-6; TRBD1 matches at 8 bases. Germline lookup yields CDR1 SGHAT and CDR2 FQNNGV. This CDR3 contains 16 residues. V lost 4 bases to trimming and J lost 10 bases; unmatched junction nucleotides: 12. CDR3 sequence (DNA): TGTGCCAGCAGCTCCGGGACAGGTCGGGCGGAATCACCCCTCCACTTT. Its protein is CASSSGTGRAESPLHF.

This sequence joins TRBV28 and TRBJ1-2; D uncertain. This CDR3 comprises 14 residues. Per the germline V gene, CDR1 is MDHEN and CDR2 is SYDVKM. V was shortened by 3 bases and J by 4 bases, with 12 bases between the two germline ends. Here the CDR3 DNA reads TGTGCCAGCAGTTTCGGGAACGCGGCCTATGGCTACACCTTC. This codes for CASSFGNAAYGYTF.

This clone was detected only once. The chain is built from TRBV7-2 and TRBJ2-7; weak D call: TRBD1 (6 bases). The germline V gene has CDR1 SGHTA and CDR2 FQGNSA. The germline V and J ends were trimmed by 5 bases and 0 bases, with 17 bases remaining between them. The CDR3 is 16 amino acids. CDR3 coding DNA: TGTGCCAGCAGCCTCCTGGCGACAGGTAGCTCCTACGAGCAGTACTTC. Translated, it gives CASSLLATGSSYEQYF.

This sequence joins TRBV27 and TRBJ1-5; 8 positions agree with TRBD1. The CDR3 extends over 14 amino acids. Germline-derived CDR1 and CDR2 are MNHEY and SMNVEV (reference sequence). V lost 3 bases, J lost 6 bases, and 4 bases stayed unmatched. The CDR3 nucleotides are TGTGCCAGCAGTTTCGCAGGGGGCGTTCAGCCCCAGCATTTT. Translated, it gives CASSFAGGVQPQHF.

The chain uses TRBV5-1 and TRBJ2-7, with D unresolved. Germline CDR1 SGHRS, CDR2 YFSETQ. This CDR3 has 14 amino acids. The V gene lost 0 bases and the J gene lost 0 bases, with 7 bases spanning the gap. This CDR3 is CASSLDSLSYEQYF. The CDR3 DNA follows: TGCGCCAGCAGCTTGGACAGCCTCTCCTACGAGCAGTACTTC.

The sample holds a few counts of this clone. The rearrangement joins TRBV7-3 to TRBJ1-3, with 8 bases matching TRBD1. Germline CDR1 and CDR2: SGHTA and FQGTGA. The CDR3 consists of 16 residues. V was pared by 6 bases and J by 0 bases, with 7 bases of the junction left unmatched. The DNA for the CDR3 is TGTGCCAGCAGTCCACAGGGGGGAAGCTCTGGAAACACCATATATTTT. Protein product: CASSPQGGSSGNTIYF.

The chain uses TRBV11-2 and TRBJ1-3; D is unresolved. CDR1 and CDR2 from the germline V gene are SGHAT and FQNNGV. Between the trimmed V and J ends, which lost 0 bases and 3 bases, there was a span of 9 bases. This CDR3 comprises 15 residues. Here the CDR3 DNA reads TGTGCCAGCAGCTTAGATCGCGGTTTTGGAAACACCATATATTTT. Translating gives CASSLDRGFGNTIYF.